These T cell receptor beta chains were read from a single sample in a study of control samples from healthy donors and cancer patients. Assay used: immunoSEQ multiplex PCR; TCRdb lists only in-frame clones, some missing. This sample carries approximately 70,000 clones, more than 80% of them seen once, and the ten largest clones take about 15%. The sample consisted of blood. These receptors originate from a man between 50 and 59 years old in good health. Both conserved end residues are part of each CDR3. Each record gives: V gene, clone size, D gene, J gene, CDR3 protein, CDR3 DNA. The D gene is left open where the match is weak. Clone size is not always given. Where it is, it says once, few, many or a class for expanded clones.

V gene: TRBV9
clone size: .
D gene: TRBD2
J gene: TRBJ2-5
CDR3 protein: CASSEGLAGLETQYF
CDR3 DNA: TGTGCCAGCAGCGAAGGACTAGCGGGTTTAGAGACCCAGTACTTC

V gene: TRBV11-3
clone size: .
D gene: .
J gene: TRBJ2-7
CDR3 protein: CASSGSSPYEQYF
CDR3 DNA: TGTGCCAGCAGCGGGAGTTCCCCCTACGAGCAGTACTTC

V gene: TRBV19
clone size: .
D gene: .
J gene: TRBJ1-1
CDR3 protein: CASRSRGGNTEAFF
CDR3 DNA: TGTGCCAGCCGCTCCCGCGGCGGGAACACTGAAGCTTTCTTT

V gene: TRBV19
clone size: once
D gene: TRBD1
J gene: TRBJ2-3
CDR3 protein: CASSMGTGVTDTQYF
CDR3 DNA: TGTGCCAGTAGTATGGGGACAGGGGTCACAGATACGCAGTATTTT

V gene: TRBV9
clone size: .
D gene: TRBD2
J gene: TRBJ2-7
CDR3 protein: CASSPLAETGYEQYF
CDR3 DNA: TGTGCCAGCAGCCCGCTAGCGGAAACAGGCTACGAGCAGTACTTC

V gene: TRBV4-3
clone size: few
D gene: TRBD2
J gene: TRBJ2-7
CDR3 protein: CASSQETTSGRSPHF
CDR3 DNA: TGCGCCAGCAGCCAAGAAACCACTAGCGGGAGATCTCCTCACTTC

V gene: TRBV4-1
clone size: once
D gene: .
J gene: TRBJ1-1
CDR3 protein: CASSQDGWGDTEAFF
CDR3 DNA: TGCGCCAGCAGCCAAGATGGGTGGGGGGACACTGAAGCTTTCTTT

V gene: TRBV5-1
clone size: .
D gene: TRBD1
J gene: TRBJ2-2
CDR3 protein: CASSLEGARSTGELFF
CDR3 DNA: TGCGCCAGCAGCTTGGAGGGGGCGCGGAGCACCGGGGAGCTGTTTTTT

V gene: TRBV20-1
clone size: .
D gene: TRBD2
J gene: TRBJ2-1
CDR3 protein: CSASMPSGRNNEQFF
CDR3 DNA: TGCAGTGCTAGTATGCCTAGCGGGAGGAACAATGAGCAGTTCTTC

V gene: TRBV5-1
clone size: .
D gene: .
J gene: TRBJ2-5
CDR3 protein: CASSLFGETQYF
CDR3 DNA: TGCGCCAGCAGCTTGTTTGGAGAGACCCAGTACTTC

V gene: TRBV4-2
clone size: .
D gene: .
J gene: TRBJ1-4
CDR3 protein: CASSQGGSNEKLFF
CDR3 DNA: TGTGCCAGCAGCCAAGGTGGGAGTAATGAAAAACTGTTTTTT

V gene: TRBV7-9
clone size: .
D gene: .
J gene: TRBJ2-7
CDR3 protein: CASSGGRTAPYEQYF
CDR3 DNA: TGTGCCAGCAGCGGCGGACGGACAGCTCCCTACGAGCAGTACTTC

V gene: TRBV15
clone size: .
D gene: .
J gene: TRBJ2-7
CDR3 protein: CATSRGETNYEQYF
CDR3 DNA: TGTGCCACCAGCAGAGGGGAGACTAACTACGAGCAGTACTTC

V gene: TRBV5-4
clone size: .
D gene: TRBD1
J gene: TRBJ1-2
CDR3 protein: CASSSGDRVNYGYTF
CDR3 DNA: TGTGCCAGCAGCTCTGGGGACAGGGTCAACTATGGCTACACCTTC

V gene: TRBV21-1
clone size: once
D gene: .
J gene: TRBJ2-1
CDR3 protein: CASSTETSLSLREQFF
CDR3 DNA: TGTGCCAGCAGCACCGAAACTAGTCTTTCGTTGCGTGAGCAGTTCTTC

V gene: TRBV3-1/TRBV3-2
clone size: .
D gene: .
J gene: TRBJ1-5
CDR3 protein: CASSHRGKGQGESNQPQHF
CDR3 DNA: TGTGCCAGCAGCCACAGGGGAAAAGGGCAGGGTGAAAGCAATCAGCCCCAGCATTTT

V gene: TRBV5-6
clone size: .
D gene: .
J gene: TRBJ2-1
CDR3 protein: CASSFLTGPEQFF
CDR3 DNA: TGTGCCAGCAGCTTCCTCACAGGACCTGAGCAGTTCTTC

V gene: TRBV2
clone size: .
D gene: .
J gene: TRBJ1-1
CDR3 protein: CASMGILYSNTEAFF
CDR3 DNA: TGTGCCAGCATGGGCATTCTTTACTCTAACACTGAAGCTTTCTTT

V gene: TRBV29-1
clone size: .
D gene: TRBD1
J gene: TRBJ1-2
CDR3 protein: CSVGTGGPYGYTF
CDR3 DNA: TGCAGCGTGGGGACAGGGGGGCCCTATGGCTACACCTTC

V gene: TRBV9
clone size: .
D gene: .
J gene: TRBJ2-7
CDR3 protein: CASSVVPGRGEQYF
CDR3 DNA: TGTGCCAGCAGCGTAGTTCCGGGACGGGGCGAGCAGTACTTC

V gene: TRBV11-3
clone size: .
D gene: .
J gene: TRBJ1-1
CDR3 protein: CASRPQGLPEAFF
CDR3 DNA: TGTGCCAGCCGCCCCCAGGGTCTTCCTGAAGCTTTCTTT

V gene: TRBV7-9
clone size: .
D gene: TRBD1
J gene: TRBJ2-2
CDR3 protein: CASSLYLTGDTGELFF
CDR3 DNA: TGTGCCAGCAGCTTATATTTAACAGGGGACACCGGGGAGCTGTTTTTT

V gene: TRBV2
clone size: .
D gene: TRBD2
J gene: TRBJ2-1
CDR3 protein: CASSWTSGEHNEQFF
CDR3 DNA: TGTGCCAGCAGTTGGACTAGCGGGGAACACAATGAGCAGTTCTTC

V gene: TRBV6-1
clone size: .
D gene: .
J gene: TRBJ1-6
CDR3 protein: CASSGVLRVPLGSPLHF
CDR3 DNA: TGTGCCAGCAGTGGGGTCCTCAGGGTACCACTAGGTTCACCCCTCCACTTT

V gene: TRBV11-1
clone size: .
D gene: .
J gene: TRBJ2-3
CDR3 protein: CASSLGGSPDTQYF
CDR3 DNA: TGTGCCAGCAGCTTAGGTGGGAGCCCAGATACGCAGTATTTT

V gene: TRBV9
clone size: .
D gene: .
J gene: TRBJ2-5
CDR3 protein: CASSVGGGRGETQYF
CDR3 DNA: TGTGCCAGCAGCGTAGGAGGCGGTAGGGGGGAGACCCAGTACTTC

V gene: TRBV5-6
clone size: .
D gene: TRBD2
J gene: TRBJ2-3
CDR3 protein: CASSLALAGGPYGDTQYF
CDR3 DNA: TGTGCCAGCAGCTTGGCGCTAGCGGGAGGGCCGTATGGAGATACGCAGTATTTT

V gene: TRBV19
clone size: once
D gene: TRBD1
J gene: TRBJ1-4
CDR3 protein: CASSQQGSTNEKLFF
CDR3 DNA: TGTGCCAGTAGTCAACAGGGGTCAACTAATGAAAAACTGTTTTTT

V gene: TRBV6-8
clone size: .
D gene: .
J gene: TRBJ2-7
CDR3 protein: CASPKGSPTYEQYF
CDR3 DNA: TGTGCCAGCCCGAAGGGGTCGCCAACCTACGAGCAGTACTTC

V gene: TRBV7-6
clone size: .
D gene: .
J gene: TRBJ1-6
CDR3 protein: CASSPTQAYNSPLHF
CDR3 DNA: TGTGCCAGCAGCCCGACACAAGCTTATAATTCACCCCTCCACTTT

V gene: TRBV19
clone size: .
D gene: .
J gene: TRBJ1-3
CDR3 protein: CASSINDGRSGNTIYF
CDR3 DNA: TGTGCCAGTAGTATAAACGACGGCCGCTCTGGAAACACCATATATTTT

V gene: TRBV5-1
clone size: .
D gene: TRBD1
J gene: TRBJ1-4
CDR3 protein: CASSQGQGLDEKLFF
CDR3 DNA: TGCGCCAGCAGCCAAGGACAGGGCTTGGATGAAAAACTGTTTTTT

V gene: TRBV7-8
clone size: .
D gene: .
J gene: TRBJ2-7
CDR3 protein: CASSLRWGSSYEQYF
CDR3 DNA: TGTGCCAGCAGCTTACGCTGGGGGAGCTCCTACGAGCAGTACTTC

V gene: TRBV28
clone size: .
D gene: TRBD1
J gene: TRBJ2-5
CDR3 protein: CASSLGQGSDETQYF
CDR3 DNA: TGTGCCAGCAGCCTGGGACAGGGGAGTGATGAGACCCAGTACTTC

V gene: TRBV27
clone size: .
D gene: TRBD2
J gene: TRBJ2-7
CDR3 protein: CASSLSTSFSYEQYF
CDR3 DNA: TGTGCCAGCAGTTTATCGACTAGCTTCTCCTACGAGCAGTACTTC

V gene: TRBV19
clone size: .
D gene: TRBD1
J gene: TRBJ1-5
CDR3 protein: CASRAGSGGTLNNQPQHF
CDR3 DNA: TGTGCCAGCCGGGCGGGGTCAGGGGGAACTCTCAACAATCAGCCCCAGCATTTT

V gene: TRBV11-1
clone size: .
D gene: .
J gene: TRBJ2-1
CDR3 protein: CASSLEPRFNEQFF
CDR3 DNA: TGTGCCAGCAGCTTAGAGCCCAGGTTCAATGAGCAGTTCTTC

V gene: TRBV28
clone size: .
D gene: .
J gene: TRBJ2-6
CDR3 protein: CASSVGVTGANVLTF
CDR3 DNA: TGTGCCAGCAGTGTCGGGGTGACTGGGGCCAACGTCCTGACTTTC

V gene: TRBV29-1
clone size: .
D gene: .
J gene: TRBJ2-7
CDR3 protein: CSVSGGQFYEQYF
CDR3 DNA: TGCAGCGTTTCCGGGGGACAGTTCTACGAGCAGTACTTC

V gene: TRBV28
clone size: .
D gene: .
J gene: TRBJ2-3
CDR3 protein: CASSSETMEVYRWAPAF
CDR3 DNA: TGTGCCAGCAGTTCCGAAACGATGGAGGTTTATAGGTGGGCGCCAGCTTTT

V gene: TRBV3-1/TRBV3-2
clone size: .
D gene: .
J gene: TRBJ1-1
CDR3 protein: CASSQAFNTEAFF
CDR3 DNA: TGTGCCAGCAGCCAAGCGTTCAACACTGAAGCTTTCTTT

V gene: TRBV19
clone size: .
D gene: .
J gene: TRBJ2-2
CDR3 protein: CASSLHGGRGWTGELFF
CDR3 DNA: TGTGCCAGTAGTCTCCATGGGGGCCGAGGGTGGACCGGGGAGCTGTTTTTT